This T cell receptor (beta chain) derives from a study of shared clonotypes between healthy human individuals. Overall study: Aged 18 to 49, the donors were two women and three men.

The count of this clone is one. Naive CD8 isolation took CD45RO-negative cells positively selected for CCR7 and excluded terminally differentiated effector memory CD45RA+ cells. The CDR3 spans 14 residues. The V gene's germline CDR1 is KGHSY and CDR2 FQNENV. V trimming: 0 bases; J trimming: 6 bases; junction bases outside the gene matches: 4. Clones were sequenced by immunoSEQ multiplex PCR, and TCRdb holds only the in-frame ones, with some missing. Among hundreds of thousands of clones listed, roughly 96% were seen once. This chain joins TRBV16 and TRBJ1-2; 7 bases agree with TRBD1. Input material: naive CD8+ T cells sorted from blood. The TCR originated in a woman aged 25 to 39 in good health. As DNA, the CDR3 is TGTGCCAGCAGCCAATCCGACAGGGACCATGGCTACACCTTC. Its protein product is CASSQSDRDHGYTF.